This T cell receptor (beta chain) was recorded in a study of spatial heterogeneity in lung cancer (dated by TCRdb to between 2018 and 2020). General notes on the study: Beta-chain transcripts were consistently detected in greater numbers than alpha-chain transcripts, which likely reflected higher beta-chain transcript abundance. In the raw uncorrected reads, each unique combination of TCR and UMI appeared on average more than ten times. Nonsynonymous mutation counts, determined by whole-exome sequencing of tumor tissue, were related to TCR repertoire features. The study quantitatively compared TCR alpha and beta repertoires across multiple tumor regions, matched nontumor lung and blood in non-small cell lung cancer. At surgery, hundreds of tumor regions, 61 to 75 matched nontumor lung samples and 56 PBMC samples were TCR-sequenced for both alpha and beta chains.

The junction shows trimming of 5 bases on V and 2 bases on J, and the gene matches do not reach 6 bases of it. The germline V gene supplies CDR1 MNHNS and CDR2 SASEGT. The CDR3 covers 15 residues, taking in both the cysteine and the phenylalanine. Only the CDR3 DNA stays, 45 bases, in frame from base 1. The time point label for this specimen denotes: sample taken at primary tumor resection. Donors were under 95 patients with early-stage, untreated non-small cell lung cancer from the lung TRACERx cohort. Whole RNA extracted from tumor and nontumor lung tissue, or from cryopreserved PBMC samples, was used for TCR sequencing without cell sorting. Only patients with enough RNA available from two or more tumor regions were chosen for TCR sequencing. Tumor and adjacent nontumor lung specimens were reviewed by a lung pathologist before selection. Receptor libraries were prepared by 5' RACE. The instrument given in TCRdb is NextSeq 500. To allow correction of PCR and sequencing errors, the TCR library protocol tagged every TCR cDNA molecule with a unique molecular identifier. Under the source paper's analysis protocol: TCR identification, UMI-based error correction and CDR3 extraction were performed with Decombinator tools. Expanded TCRs were defined as those above a frequency of 2 per 1,000, corresponding to the top 1% of the tumor frequency distribution. Renyi diversity was calculated using the R vegan package after each repertoire was subsampled 100 times to 5,000 TCRs. CDR3 similarity networks were constructed using string-kernel similarity of amino acid triplets, with links drawn between CDR3s whose pairwise similarity was above 0.82. TCRdb applied fastp at Q25 and MiXCR to the public reads, then kept only in-frame beta chains. Every entry covers one CDR3 protein and lists the most common genes and DNA from its rows. The V and J calls shown here were made by TCRdb, not taken from the authors' results. This sample comprises some 38,000 distinct CDR3 sequences, 3% to 3.5% of them detected only once. The top ten constitute about 34% of the sample.

Study-wide conclusions, independent of this receptor: Additional single-cell paired TCR alpha and beta sequencing was considered necessary to confirm, at a functional level, the hypothesis that regional TCRs recognize regional mutations.

About this clonotype itself: It has no known antigen specificity. Per-base qualities were not stored, and no clone one base away is much larger.

This chain joins TRBV6-1 to TRBJ2-3; 8 bases in the middle match TRBD2. This receptor was identified in a male donor with early-stage non-small cell lung cancer. This specimen consisted of normal lung tissue next to the tumor, obtained at surgery. The sequence in DNA is TGTGCCAGCAGTTTAGTTAGCGGGATCACAGATACGCAGTATTTT. Its coded protein is CASSLVSGITDTQYF.